This T cell receptor beta chain was found in a study of T cells in Graves' hyperthyroidism and ophthalmopathy. Broader study findings: The model predicted ophthalmopathy a median approximately six months before onset.

TCR beta CDR3 sequences were amplified from RNA transcripts. HTBI primers were employed in a first-round RT-PCR of the TCR CDR3. TCRdb re-derived calls from the multiplex PCR reads in MiXCR, one entry per CDR3 protein. This table holds 140,000 or so distinct CDR3 sequences, more than 20% found once. Worth noting for this clonotype: Its antigen is as yet unknown.

The germline V and J ends were trimmed by 0 bases and 8 bases, with 20 bases remaining between them. The germline V gene encodes CDR1 LNHNV and CDR2 YYDKDF (reference sequence). CDR3 size: 17 residues. The PBMCs had their origin in 7.5 to 10 ml of fresh peripheral blood. J is TRBJ2-1 and V is TRBV15; D perhaps matches TRBD1 (5 bases). Sequenced material: blood. This clonotype was sampled from a woman aged 50 to 65 with Graves' hyperthyroidism that later progressed to Graves' ophthalmopathy. CDR3 amino acids: CATSRDGISTWGDEQFF. The CDR3 nucleotides are TGTGCCACCAGCAGAGATGGTATATCAACATGGGGCGATGAGCAGTTCTTC.